These 8 T cell receptor beta chains came from one sample sequenced in a study of T cell clones after liver transplantation. Data came from immunoSEQ multiplex PCR; TCRdb stores just in-frame clones and leaves some out. This repertoire shows approximately 100,000 clones, 75% to 90% found once; its top ten account for roughly 0.9%. Sequencing used CD4+ T cells from blood, obtained before liver transplant. These receptors all stem from a human donor who received a liver transplant.

The rearrangement links TRBV15 to TRBJ2-3; D unclear. V lost 2 bases and J lost 3, with 0 bases in between. The CDR3 contains 11 residues. CDR1 is LNHNV, CDR2 YYDKDF, per germline (reference sequence). The CDR3 nucleotides read TGTGCCACCAGCAGAACAGATACGCAGTATTTT. This gives the protein CATSRTDTQYF.

The V call is TRBV18, the J call TRBJ2-7; 8 nucleotides align to TRBD2. The CDR3 runs to 15 residues. Germline CDR1 and CDR2: KGHSH and LQKENI. V was clipped by 1 base and J by 2 bases; unmatched bases: 4. The CDR3 region is CASSPQLADTYEQYF. The CDR3, as DNA: TGTGCCAGCTCACCACAACTAGCGGATACCTACGAGCAGTACTTC.

A few counts support this clone. The chain recombines TRBV5-4 with TRBJ1-1, with D possibly being TRBD1 (6 bases). Trimming pared 3 bases from V and 7 bases from J, leaving 16 bases between. CDR1 is SGHNT and CDR2 is YYREEE in the germline V gene (reference sequence). This CDR3 spans 14 amino acids. The CDR3 region is CASSSDRLLHEAFF. CDR3 bases: TGTGCCAGCAGCTCGGACAGACTTTTACATGAAGCTTTCTTT.

The V call is TRBV27, the J call TRBJ2-1; TRBD1 agrees at 10 bases. The ends lost 5 bases at V and 6 bases at J; junction bases unmatched: 7. This CDR3 has 15 amino acids. Germline lookup yields CDR1 MNHEY and CDR2 SMNVEV (reference sequence). The chain's CDR3 is CASSTRDRGSNEQFF. The CDR3 nucleotides are TGTGCCAGCAGTACCCGGGACAGGGGCTCCAATGAGCAGTTCTTC.

This rearrangement joins TRBV7-9 to TRBJ1-2; 10 bases line up with TRBD1. The V segment lost 4 bases and the J segment 5 bases; nucleotides outside the gene matches: 1. Germline CDR1 is SEHNR and CDR2 is FQNEAQ (reference sequence). The CDR3 has 13 residues. This CDR3 reads CASSSDRGYGYTF. CDR3 sequence (DNA): TGTGCCAGCAGCTCGGACAGGGGGTATGGCTACACCTTC. Complete variable domain (other parts from reference TRBV7-9 and TRBJ1-2): DTGVSQNPRHKITKRGQNVTFRCDPISEHNRLYWYRQTLGQGPEFLTYFQNEAQLEKSRLLSDRFSAERPKGSFSTLEIQRTEQGDSAMYLCASSSDRGYGYTFGSGTRLTVV.

The sample holds one count of this clone. The gene calls are TRBV10-1 and TRBJ2-7; D might be TRBD2 (6 bases). CDR1 and CDR2 (germline): WNHNN, SYGVQD (reference sequence). The V end was cut by 4 bases, the J end by 2 bases, with 6 bases between. The CDR3 sequence is 12 residues long. The CDR3 is CASSGGTYEQYF. DNA of the CDR3: TGCGCCAGCAGTGGCGGGACCTACGAGCAGTACTTC.

The rearrangement uses TRBV19 and TRBJ2-3; 9 bases fit TRBD2. CDR1 and CDR2 (germline): LNHDA, SQIVND (reference sequence). With 5 bases clipped from V and 4 bases from J, the junction kept 7 bases outside the gene matches. This CDR3 spans 15 amino acids. The CDR3: CASSWASGAADTQYF. The CDR3, as DNA: TGTGCCAGTAGTTGGGCTAGCGGGGCGGCAGATACGCAGTATTTT.

This chain uses TRBV28 with TRBJ2-5; 8 bases are shared with TRBD1. This CDR3 is 17 amino acids long. The V segment lost 2 bases and the J segment 2 bases; nucleotides outside the gene matches: 10. The germline gives CDR1 MDHEN, CDR2 SYDVKM. CDR3 nucleotides: TGTGCCAGCAGTTTAGGGGGATGGACAGGGTTACAAGAGACCCAGTACTTC. It is translated as CASSLGGWTGLQETQYF.